These 12 T cell receptor beta chains came from one sample sequenced in a study of OX40 agonist ivuxolimab in advanced cancers. Sequencing was performed with immunoSEQ multiplex PCR; in TCRdb, only in-frame clones are kept and a portion is missing. This table holds 28,000 or so clones, around nine tenths found once. The specimen was CD4+ or CD8+ T cells sorted from blood, collected in a trial of the OX40 agonist ivuxolimab. The receptor set was obtained from an adult with an advanced solid tumor such as melanoma, head and neck, liver or kidney cancer.

This sequence joins TRBV9 and TRBJ2-2; a possible D gene is TRBD2 (6 bases). Per germline, CDR1 SGDLS and CDR2 YYNGEE. The V end was cut by 4 bases, the J end by 1 base, with 14 bases between. The length of the CDR3 is 16 residues. CDR3 in DNA: TGTGCCAGCAGCCCGAGCGGAGGGGTGAACACCGGGGAGCTGTTTTTT. It translates to CASSPSGGVNTGELFF. The entire variable domain, with the rest obtained from reference TRBV9 and TRBJ2-2, is as follows: DSGVTQTPKHLITATGQRVTLRCSPRSGDLSVYWYQQSLDQGLQFLIQYYNGEERAKGNILERFSAQQFPDLHSELNLSSLELGDSALYFCASSPSGGVNTGELFFGEGSRLTVL.

The gene calls are TRBV27 and TRBJ2-6, with D tentatively TRBD2 (5 bases). The CDR3 spans 16 residues. Germline CDR1 and CDR2: MNHEY and SMNVEV (reference sequence). Trimming took off 0 bases at V and 1 base at J, with 7 bases between the two ends. This CDR3 reads CASSLSPGSGANVLTF. CDR3 bases: TGTGCCAGCAGTTTATCTCCGGGGTCTGGGGCCAACGTCCTGACTTTC.

The chain recombines TRBV19 with TRBJ2-1; TRBD2 aligns across 13 bases. The CDR3 loop spans 15 amino acids. V trimming: 8 bases; J trimming: 0 bases; junction bases outside the gene matches: 1. Germline V gene sequence: CDR1 LNHDA, CDR2 SQIVND (reference sequence). The CDR3 DNA is TGTGCCAGTCGGACTAGCGGGAGCTCCTACAATGAGCAGTTCTTC. Translation: CASRTSGSSYNEQFF.

This chain links TRBV7-9 with TRBJ2-7; 7 bases are shared with TRBD2. Germline values: CDR1 SEHNR, CDR2 FQNEAQ (reference sequence). CDR3 length equals 12 residues. With V trimmed by 5 bases and J by 6 bases, 4 bases remained unmatched. CDR3 region: CASSEGTTEQYF. CDR3 DNA sequence: TGTGCCAGCAGCGAGGGGACTACCGAGCAGTACTTC.

The J gene is TRBJ2-7, the V gene TRBV27; TRBD1 matches at 7 bases. The CDR3 has 13 amino acids. Germline CDR1 is MNHEY and CDR2 is SMNVEV (reference sequence). V shed 5 bases, J shed 6 bases, and the junction held 7 bases outside the gene matches. This CDR3 reads CASSPGQVGEQYF. Here the CDR3 DNA reads TGTGCCAGCAGTCCAGGACAGGTGGGCGAGCAGTACTTC.

The V call is TRBV9, the J call TRBJ1-2; 9 nucleotides line up with TRBD1. Trimming cost V 7 bases and J 10 bases; bases outside gene matches: 8. CDR1 and CDR2 from the germline V gene are SGDLS and YYNGEE. The CDR3 is 12 residues long. The CDR3 region is CASGRQGGTYTF. The CDR3 nucleotides read TGTGCCAGCGGCCGACAGGGGGGGACCTACACCTTC.

V and J are TRBV6-1 and TRBJ2-7; TRBD2 might be the D (5 bases). Germline CDR1 is MNHNS and CDR2 is SASEGT. The V gene lost 3 bases and the J gene lost 6 bases, with 9 bases spanning the gap. The CDR3 length is 12 residues. DNA of the CDR3: TGTGCCAGCAGTGAGGGGAGTTCCGAGCAGTACTTC. This translates into CASSEGSSEQYF.

V is TRBV6-1 and J is TRBJ2-7; tentative D call: TRBD2 (6 bases). Trimming stripped 6 bases from V and 1 base from J, with 10 bases between. In germline, CDR1 is MNHNS, CDR2 SASEGT. CDR3 length: 13 amino acids. CDR3 nucleotide sequence: TGTGCCAGCAGGTACGGGAGATCCTACGAGCAGTACTTC. It specifies CASRYGRSYEQYF.

This clone has only a few counts. This rearrangement joins TRBV5-1 to TRBJ2-1; 10 nucleotides align to TRBD1. CDR3 length equals 18 residues. The V gene's germline CDR1 is SGHRS and CDR2 YFSETQ. J was trimmed by 10 bases and V by 2 bases; bases with no gene match: 18. The CDR3: CASSFLGTGEPLGHEQFF. CDR3 nucleotide sequence: TGCGCCAGCAGCTTTTTAGGGACAGGGGAGCCCCTGGGACACGAGCAGTTCTTC. The whole variable domain, filled in from reference TRBV5-1 and TRBJ2-1, reads KAGVTQTPRYLIKTRGQQVTLSCSPISGHRSVSWYQQTPGQGLQFLFEYFSETQRNKGNFPGRFSGRQFSNSRSEMNVSTLELGDSALYLCASSFLGTGEPLGHEQFFGPGTRLTVL.

The gene calls are TRBV27 and TRBJ2-7; D unresolved. This CDR3 has 15 residues. Looked up from germline, CDR1 is MNHEY and CDR2 is SMNVEV (reference sequence). V was shortened by 5 bases and J by 0 bases, with 14 bases between the two germline ends. The CDR3 DNA follows: TGTGCCAGCAGTACCACCGGGTCCTCCTCCTACGAGCAGTACTTC. Amino acid sequence: CASSTTGSSSYEQYF.

The rearrangement links TRBV28 to TRBJ2-3, with TRBD2 identical over 10 bases. The ends lost 3 bases at V and 3 bases at J; junction bases unmatched: 3. The CDR3 runs 15 residues. Germline values: CDR1 MDHEN, CDR2 SYDVKM. CDR3 region: CASSFSGRWTDTQYF. The DNA of the CDR3 is TGTGCCAGCAGTTTTAGCGGGAGGTGGACAGATACGCAGTATTTT.

The rearrangement joins TRBV7-6 to TRBJ1-1, with 9 nucleotides matching TRBD1. Germline V gives CDR1 SGHVS, CDR2 FNYEAQ. After removal of 5 bases from V and 4 bases from J, the junction contained 8 bases not matched to a gene. This CDR3 has 15 amino acids. The CDR3 loop is CASSRLRDRVTEAFF. DNA of the CDR3: TGTGCCAGCAGCCGCCTCCGGGACAGGGTCACTGAAGCTTTCTTT. The whole variable domain, filled in from reference TRBV7-6 and TRBJ1-1, reads GAGVSQSPRYKVTKRGQDVALRCDPISGHVSLYWYRQALGQGPEFLTYFNYEAQQDKSGLPNDRFSAERPEGSISTLTIQRTEQRDSAMYRCASSRLRDRVTEAFFGQGTRLTVV.